These 12 T cell receptor beta chains were all obtained from the same sample, sequenced in a study of blood T cell repertoires in COVID-19. This table comes from immunoSEQ multiplex PCR, and its TCRdb copy is limited to in-frame clones, with some not included. The profile shows about 160,000 clones, roughly 78% of them singletons. Material: peripheral blood. These receptors were collected from a human donor with acute or convalescent COVID-19. The donor label of this sample is uncertain.

The V gene is TRBV29-1, the J gene TRBJ1-1; the D gene is possibly TRBD1 (6 bases). This CDR3 is 12 amino acids long. The V gene's germline CDR1 is SQVTM and CDR2 ANQGSEA. The chain's CDR3 is CRARGMNTEAFF. DNA of the CDR3: TGCAGAGCGAGGGGGATGAACACTGAAGCTTTCTTT.

The rearrangement uses TRBV7-6 and TRBJ2-5; a weak D match, TRBD1 (6 bases). Germline assignment: CDR1 SGHVS and CDR2 FNYEAQ. V shed 5 bases and J shed 6 bases, with 16 bases lying between them. The CDR3 totals 14 residues. The CDR3 is CASSTPDRQQTQYF. Written as DNA, the CDR3 is TGTGCCAGCAGCACCCCAGACAGGCAACAGACCCAGTACTTC.

This chain joins TRBV6-5 and TRBJ1-3; D unclear. The germline gives CDR1 MNHEY, CDR2 SVGAGI. V was shortened by 7 bases and J by 0 bases, with 10 bases between the two germline ends. This CDR3 spans 14 amino acids. DNA of the CDR3: TGTGCCAGCAAACCTAGCTACTCTGGAAACACCATATATTTT. Protein product: CASKPSYSGNTIYF.

This sequence joins TRBV30 and TRBJ2-7; TRBD1 matches at 8 bases. Looked up from germline, CDR1 is GTSNPN and CDR2 is SVGIG (reference sequence). The length of the CDR3 is 11 residues. The CDR3, as DNA: TGTGCGTCAGGGGGCATACACGAGCAGTACTTC. The encoded protein is CASGGIHEQYF.

This chain connects TRBV9 to TRBJ1-6, with 10 bases that match TRBD1. The trim removed 3 bases at V and 8 bases at J, leaving 5 bases unmatched. This CDR3 has 15 residues. Germline V gene sequence: CDR1 SGDLS, CDR2 YYNGEE. The CDR3 nucleotides are TGTGCCAGCAGCGGTGAGACAGGGGGCGATTCACCCCTCCACTTT. It is translated as CASSGETGGDSPLHF.

This clone was observed a few times. The chain's CDR3 is CAWSERRETQYF. The CDR3 DNA is TGTGCCTGGAGTGAGCGACGAGAGACCCAGTACTTC. V gene TRBV30 combines with J gene TRBJ2-5; D call uncertain. Trimming removed 1 base at V and 4 bases at J, with 7 bases between. Germline V gene sequence: CDR1 GTSNPN, CDR2 SVGIG (reference sequence). This CDR3 contains 12 residues.

The chain uses TRBV5-4 and TRBJ2-5, with D possibly matching TRBD1 (5 bases). CDR1 and CDR2 (germline): SGHNT, YYREEE (reference sequence). The V gene lost 4 bases and the J gene lost 2 bases, with 15 bases spanning the gap. The CDR3 covers 15 residues. The CDR3 is CASSPDSALQETQYF. The CDR3, as DNA: TGTGCCAGCAGCCCCGACAGCGCCTTACAAGAGACCCAGTACTTC.

The chain joins TRBV5-1 to TRBJ1-2, with 8 bases aligning to TRBD1. Trimming cost V 0 bases and J 5 bases; bases outside gene matches: 9. Germline V gene lookup returns CDR1 SGHRS and CDR2 YFSETQ. The CDR3 extends over 16 amino acids. CDR3: CASSLAEAGGGYGYTF. In DNA form, the CDR3 reads TGCGCCAGCAGCTTGGCCGAAGCAGGGGGCGGGTATGGCTACACCTTC.

The rearrangement links TRBV5-3 to TRBJ1-1, with a possible D match to TRBD1 (6 bases). TRBV5-3 qualifies as an ORF whose function is uncertain. Trimming cost V 4 bases and J 4 bases, with 20 bases left between them. This CDR3 contains 16 residues. This CDR3 is CARSGRTAREGTEAFF. The DNA for the CDR3 is TGTGCCAGAAGCGGTAGGACAGCAAGGGAGGGCACTGAAGCTTTCTTT.

The rearrangement links TRBV19 to TRBJ1-2; 10 nucleotides match TRBD1. Trimming at V came to 5 bases and at J to 4 bases, leaving 10 bases not matched to a gene. The CDR3 covers 16 residues. Germline loops: CDR1 LNHDA, CDR2 SQIVND (reference sequence). In DNA, the CDR3 is TGTGCCAGTAGTGCGCTGGGGACAGGGGCGACCTATGGCTACACCTTC. Translated: CASSALGTGATYGYTF. Full variable domain (remainder filled in from reference TRBV19 and TRBJ1-2): DGGITQSPKYLFRKEGQNVTLSCEQNLNHDAMYWYRQDPGQGLRLIYYSQIVNDFQKGDIAEGYSVSREKKESFPLTVTSAQKNPTAFYLCASSALGTGATYGYTFGSGTRLTVV.

This chain joins TRBV20-1 and TRBJ1-1; D unclear. V was pared by 6 bases and J by 2 bases, with 19 bases between. CDR1 and CDR2 from the germline V gene are DFQATT and SNEGSKA (reference sequence). The CDR3 runs to 15 residues. This CDR3 reads CSASRLLEVNTEAFF. CDR3 nucleotides: TGCAGTGCCAGTAGGTTATTAGAGGTTAACACTGAAGCTTTCTTT.

The chain links TRBV20-1 to TRBJ1-3; D is uncertain. V was cut by 6 bases and J by 4 bases, with 7 bases left in between. Germline values: CDR1 DFQATT, CDR2 SNEGSKA (reference sequence). The CDR3 extends over 11 amino acids. This CDR3 is CSAPGGNTIYF. The CDR3 DNA reads TGCAGTGCCCCAGGAGGAAACACCATATATTTT.